The rows below give T cell receptor beta chains drawn from one sample of a study of blood T cell repertoires in COVID-19. TCRdb's table, derived via immunoSEQ multiplex PCR, lists solely in-frame clones and lacks some. The sample yields roughly 250,000 clones, roughly four fifths seen once. The sequenced sample consisted of peripheral blood. These receptors originate from a person aged 65 to 79 with COVID-19, enrolled during active disease. The conserved cysteine and the conserved F or W are not part of the CDR3 here. The size of a clone is reported for some rows only, either as once, few or many, or as a class for expanded clones.

clone_size | j_call | v_call | cdr3_aa
few | TRBJ1-2 | TRBV4-1 | ASSQGDRQSGYT
- | TRBJ2-3 | TRBV2 | ASRVAGGTDTQY
- | TRBJ1-3 | TRBV19 | ASSSSSGNTIY
- | TRBJ2-1 | TRBV18 | ASSPPNRGGNEQF
- | TRBJ1-4 | TRBV18 | ASSSAATAGKLF
once | TRBJ2-4 | TRBV19 | ASSIEAGLKNIQY
- | TRBJ1-2 | TRBV7-2 | ASSSTELTPVHGYT
- | TRBJ1-2 | TRBV12-3/TRBV12-4 | ASSPGQEYGYT
- | TRBJ2-7 | TRBV20-1 | SASYGAYEQY
- | TRBJ1-1 | TRBV12-3/TRBV12-4 | ASRKTGNEAF
once | TRBJ2-3 | TRBV7-2 | ASSLWQITDTQY
few | TRBJ2-3 | TRBV6-1 | ASSELPDRPTGTDTQY
- | TRBJ2-7 | TRBV6-2/TRBV6-3 | ASSYWVSGGLEQY
- | TRBJ1-6 | TRBV11-2 | ASTLRGYNSPLH
- | TRBJ2-7 | TRBV19 | ASSQRLQLEQY
- | TRBJ1-6 | TRBV9 | ASSVQGGNSPLH
- | TRBJ2-1 | TRBV30 | AWSVGTGKGDEQF
- | TRBJ1-5 | TRBV2 | ARGGRDSNQPQH
- | TRBJ2-1 | TRBV19 | ASSQGSIENEQF
- | TRBJ1-1 | TRBV29-1 | SVLVGGHTEAF
- | TRBJ1-2 | TRBV29-1 | SVDVSGNYGYT
few | TRBJ1-4 | TRBV7-9 | ASSQTRPNEKLF
once | TRBJ1-5 | TRBV6-5 | ASRRDSNQPQH
- | TRBJ2-1 | TRBV28 | ASRVTGDSYNEQF
once | TRBJ1-2 | TRBV27 | ASSPRGATPNYGYT
- | TRBJ2-6 | TRBV5-8 | ASSLLAGVPGANVLT
few | TRBJ1-1 | TRBV19 | ASSTREATEAF
- | TRBJ1-1 | TRBV21-1 | ASSKGIAGGAF
- | TRBJ2-7 | TRBV7-8 | ASSSTLASGSSQQY
few | TRBJ1-2 | TRBV18 | ASSSLDTSYGYT
once | TRBJ1-5 | TRBV28 | ASSPFAGRNQPQH
- | TRBJ2-7 | TRBV2 | ASSVTSGGPAAYEQY
once | TRBJ1-1 | TRBV2 | ASTPDRGYTEAF
- | TRBJ2-1 | TRBV2 | ASSVSAGPRSEQF
- | TRBJ2-7 | TRBV9 | ASSFRDRGPVEQY
once | TRBJ2-1 | TRBV21-1 | ASKKRDWLHNEQF
- | TRBJ2-7 | TRBV6-6 | ASSSRAGAGPYEQY
- | TRBJ1-4 | TRBV27 | ASSSGFTNEKLF
- | TRBJ2-5 | TRBV5-1 | ASSLGGGEQETQY
- | TRBJ2-7 | TRBV3-1/TRBV3-2 | ASSQDAQRYDEQY
- | TRBJ2-3 | TRBV10-3 | AISVASGRAQTGTQY
few | TRBJ2-6 | TRBV6-2/TRBV6-3 | ASSLSGQGWSGANVLT
few | TRBJ1-4 | TRBV5-4 | ASRRGGSKHEKLF
few | TRBJ1-1 | TRBV5-1 | ASSSTTGTGAAEAF
- | TRBJ2-3 | TRBV5-4 | ASSLGGFSSTDTQY
few | TRBJ2-5 | TRBV5-1 | ASSLATPGGPGETQY
- | TRBJ1-3 | TRBV28 | ASSQGSGNTIY
- | TRBJ1-5 | TRBV4-3 | ASSLDLSNQPQH